Sequencing of this T cell receptor beta chain was carried out in a study of cytomegalovirus exposure and HLA in healthy donors. Study context: The study placed less than 90% of its 398 genotyped donors in the Caucasian-associated ancestry cluster.

Both 60 Vbeta primers and 13 Jbeta primers went into the PCR. Per the authors' pipeline: Later, roughly 80 million unique TCR beta chains were counted in an analysis, and approximately 10 million of them were shared. Method: immunoSEQ multiplex PCR; TCRdb's copy keeps in-frame clones and lacks some. Clone size and V and J calls were adopted from that table, with D and trimming inferred from the DNA. The sample carries roughly 200,000 clones, roughly 77% recorded once. About this clone: Its target is not known.

The germline V and J ends were trimmed by 4 bases and 5 bases, with 15 bases remaining between them. This CDR3 region has 15 residues. Germline loops: CDR1 GTSNPN, CDR2 SVGIG (reference sequence). The study's findings and limits: Among TCR beta chains, those listed as cytomegalovirus-associated numbered roughly 150. The authors excluded some V segments, including TRBV6-2 and TRBV6-3, as indistinguishable.

The sequencing sample was made of PBMCs. This receptor was identified in a man aged 40-49 years in good health and CMV-seropositive. The V and J genes are TRBV30 and TRBJ1-6; D is unresolved. The CDR3 nucleotides are TGTGCCTGGAATCAGATTATCGGGGATAATTCACCCCTCCACTTT. It codes for CAWNQIIGDNSPLHF.